The TCR beta chain under discussion was sequenced for a study of cytomegalovirus exposure and HLA in healthy donors. Both 60 Vbeta primers and 13 Jbeta primers went into the PCR. The assay was immunoSEQ multiplex PCR, and TCRdb's table has in-frame clones only and misses some. The listing contains tens of thousands of clones. The CDR3 is 17 amino acids. Looked up from germline, CDR1 is SGHVS and CDR2 is FQNEAQ. V lost 8 bases and J lost 2, with 21 bases in between. This sequence originates from a man younger than 45 in good health and CMV-seronegative. V is TRBV7-8 and J is TRBJ2-2; a possible D gene is TRBD1 (7 bases). Material: PBMCs. CDR3 loop: CASGVTDREVNTGELFF. DNA for the CDR3: TGTGCCAGCGGGGTTACCGACAGGGAGGTCAACACCGGGGAGCTGTTTTTT.